This TCR beta chain was identified during a study of radiotherapy plus CTLA-4 blockade in lung cancer. This CDR3 is 15 amino acids long. Germline lookup yields CDR1 SGHTA and CDR2 FQGNSA. V lost 3 bases and J lost 1; bases outside the gene matches: 4. Produced via immunoSEQ multiplex PCR; TCRdb's table is partial and in-frame only. Altogether approximately 80,000 clones are present, more than 60% being singletons, with the ten largest covering roughly 23%. This rearrangement joins TRBV7-2 to TRBJ2-5; 8 bases match TRBD1. The sample in question was peripheral blood, obtained from a patient treated with radiotherapy plus ipilimumab. This receptor was taken from a human donor with non-small cell lung cancer whose response to radiotherapy plus ipilimumab could not be evaluated. Some clones in this sample may be carry-over from other donors' samples. CDR3 loop: CASSFATGGQETQYF. The CDR3 DNA reads TGTGCCAGCAGCTTCGCTACAGGGGGCCAAGAGACCCAGTACTTC.